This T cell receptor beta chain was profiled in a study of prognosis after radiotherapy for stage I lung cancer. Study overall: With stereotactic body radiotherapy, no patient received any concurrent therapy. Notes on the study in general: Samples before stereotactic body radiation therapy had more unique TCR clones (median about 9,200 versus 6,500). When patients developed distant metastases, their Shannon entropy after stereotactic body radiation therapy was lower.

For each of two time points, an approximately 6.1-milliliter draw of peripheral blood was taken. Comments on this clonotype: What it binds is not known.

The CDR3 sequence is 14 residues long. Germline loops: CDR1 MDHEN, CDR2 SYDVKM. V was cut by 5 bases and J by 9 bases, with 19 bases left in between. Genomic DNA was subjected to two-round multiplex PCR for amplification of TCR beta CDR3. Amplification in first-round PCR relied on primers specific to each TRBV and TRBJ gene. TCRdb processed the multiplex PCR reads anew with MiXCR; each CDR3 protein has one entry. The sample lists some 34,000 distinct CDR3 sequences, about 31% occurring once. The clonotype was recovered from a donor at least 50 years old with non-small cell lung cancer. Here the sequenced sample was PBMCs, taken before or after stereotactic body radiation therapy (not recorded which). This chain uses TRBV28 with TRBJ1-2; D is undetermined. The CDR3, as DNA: TGTGCCAGCAGTGAGACATGGGTGGCGAACAGCTACACCTTC. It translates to CASSETWVANSYTF.